This TCR beta chain was captured in a study of graft-versus-host responses after intestinal transplantation. Looking at the study overall: Each transplant was multivisceral, liver-intestinal, or isolated intestinal. General study findings and limits: Some GvH clones were seen earlier in gut or blood, suggesting intestinal origin. Early after transplant, HvG clones declined as circulating GvH clones peaked.

TCRdb's table, derived via immunoSEQ multiplex PCR, lists solely in-frame clones and lacks some. Here the sample spans roughly 53,000 clones, about 90% being singletons. Turning to this clone: Its antigen is unknown.

Sequencing used PBMCs, obtained 650 to 670 days after intestinal transplant. This TCR derives from a human patient who received an intestinal transplant, so some T cells may come from the graft donor.

The CDR3 DNA reads as TGTGCCAGCAGTTACTCACAGAATTCACCCCTCCACTTT. Amino acids: CASSYSQNSPLHF. This chain connects TRBV6-5 to TRBJ1-6, with unresolved D. This CDR3 is built from 13 residues. The germline CDR1 and CDR2 sequences are MNHEY and SVGAGI. V was shortened by 0 bases and J by 7 bases, with 4 bases between the two germline ends.